This T cell receptor (beta chain) was documented in a study of T cell responses to AZD1222 COVID-19 vaccine. Study at large: Investigators merged groups given second doses at roughly 4 or roughly 12 weeks. Broader study findings: Just 6 or 7 AZD1222 recipients were seropositive at baseline.

The CDR3 has 13 residues. Trimming removed 0 bases at V and 3 bases at J, with 6 bases between. The germline CDR1 and CDR2 sequences are GTSNPN and SVGIG (reference sequence). Some clones are missing from TCRdb's copy, which holds only in-frame ones; the method was immunoSEQ multiplex PCR. The sample includes approximately 150,000 clones, about 89% seen only once; the top ten take approximately 1.6%. Concerning this clone itself: Antigen specificity is unknown. The same CDR3 also results from other DNA sequences found in this sample.

The sequencing here drew on peripheral blood, taken on day 0 of AZD1222 vaccination. The genes are TRBV30 and TRBJ1-5; unclear D gene. The TCR was taken from an adult in good health. Written as DNA, the CDR3 is TGTGCCTGGAGTGTGGCGGACAATCAGCCCCAGCATTTT. Translating gives CAWSVADNQPQHF.